The source of this T cell receptor (beta chain) is a study of OX40 agonist ivuxolimab in advanced cancers. In the study overall: The costimulatory receptor OX40 (CD134) was targeted by ivuxolimab, a fully human IgG2 agonistic monoclonal antibody. The monotherapy dose-escalation portion (N ≈ 52 patients) of the phase I ivuxolimab trial is reported in the paper. The purpose of peripheral TCRbeta sequencing was to test whether ivuxolimab changed TCR sequence diversity and led to clonal T-cell expansion. Intravenous ivuxolimab was administered to patients every 2 weeks at six dose levels: 0.01, 0.1, 0.3, 1.5, 3 and 10 mg/kg. Of the roughly 52 dose-escalation patients, hepatocellular carcinoma was present in about 20, melanoma in roughly 15, renal cell carcinoma in 9 and head and neck cancer in 9. In the dose-escalation cohort, roughly 82% of patients were male, and the mean age was around 60 years with a range of roughly 20 to 80. Prior anti-PD-1, anti-PD-L1 or anti-CTLA-4 therapy was permitted, and checkpoint inhibitors had been received by approximately 39% of dose-escalation patients. Three dose-escalation patients achieved partial responses, one with hepatocellular carcinoma and two with cutaneous melanoma.

Points the paper makes about the study in general: At doses of 0.1 to 3.0 mg/kg, clonal expansion of both CD4+ and CD8+ T cells in blood was seen between baseline and week 6. Antigen specificity was not determined for the clonally expanded peripheral T cells. After ivuxolimab, more expanded clones were found on average in CD8+ T cells than in CD4+ T cells. In partial responders in the 0.1-3.0 mg/kg groups, normalized peripheral clonal expansion was found to be among the lowest, especially among CD8+ T cells. Low levels of normalized T-cell clonal expansion were also shown by some nonresponding patients.

CDR1 and CDR2, looked up from the germline V gene (reference sequence), are SEHNR and FQNEAQ. The junction carries 11 bases between V and J, which are trimmed by 2 bases and 6 bases respectively. From the cysteine through the phenylalanine, the CDR3 covers 14 amino acids. Just CDR3 DNA is preserved here, 42 bases in frame from base 1. Details on this clone: The antigen it binds to is not known. The sample holds no much larger clone one base away, and base qualities are not on file.

The trial excluded patients who had a history of autoimmune disease or who were on systemic immunosuppression. Peripheral blood for TCR sequencing was drawn from every dose cohort at baseline, at cycle 4 day 1 and at cycle 7 day 1. The samples were drawn from a first-in-human, open-label, multicenter phase I dose-escalation trial of ivuxolimab. The trial enrolled adults with locally advanced or metastatic head and neck squamous cell, hepatocellular, melanoma or renal cell carcinoma. CD4+ and CD8+ T cells were sorted separately from peripheral blood before TCR sequencing. For sequencing of the TCRbeta CDR3 region, genomic DNA was extracted from the sorted cells. The immunoSEQ Assay was used for sequencing of TCRbeta CDR3 regions. TCRdb holds this immuneACCESS table with in-frame rearrangements only. Some clones are missing; in checked studies, unresolved V genes explain under half, and the rest has no known cause. Present in this sample are some 100,000 clones, more than 75% of which were seen just once. The ten largest clonotypes hold 1.5% to 2.5% of the sample.

Rearrangement joined TRBV7-9 to TRBJ2-1; TRBD1 might be the D gene, on 6 matching bases. The sequence came from an adult with an advanced solid tumor such as melanoma, head and neck, liver or kidney cancer. The specimen was CD4+ or CD8+ T cells sorted from blood, collected in a trial of the OX40 agonist ivuxolimab. This receptor carries the CDR3 CASSLSQGLNEQFF. The DNA sequence reads TGTGCCAGCAGCTTATCACAGGGTCTCAATGAGCAGTTCTTC.